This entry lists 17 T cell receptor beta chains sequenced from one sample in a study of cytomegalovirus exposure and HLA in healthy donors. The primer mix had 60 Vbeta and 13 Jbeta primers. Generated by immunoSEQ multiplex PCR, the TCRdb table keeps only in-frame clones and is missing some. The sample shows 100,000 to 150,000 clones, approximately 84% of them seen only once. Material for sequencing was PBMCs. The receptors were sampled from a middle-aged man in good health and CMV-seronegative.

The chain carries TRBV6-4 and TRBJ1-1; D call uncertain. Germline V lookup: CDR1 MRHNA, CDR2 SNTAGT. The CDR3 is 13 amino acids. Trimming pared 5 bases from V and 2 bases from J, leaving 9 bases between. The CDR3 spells CASSREPNTEAFF. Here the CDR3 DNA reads TGTGCCAGCAGTCGCGAACCAAACACTGAAGCTTTCTTT.

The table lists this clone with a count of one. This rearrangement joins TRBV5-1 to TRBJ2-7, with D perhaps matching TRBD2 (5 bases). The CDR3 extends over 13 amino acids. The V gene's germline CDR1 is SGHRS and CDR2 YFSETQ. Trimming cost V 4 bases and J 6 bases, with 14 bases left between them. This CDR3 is CASSLLGEGEQYF. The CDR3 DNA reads TGCGCCAGCAGCCTCCTCGGGGAAGGCGAGCAGTACTTC. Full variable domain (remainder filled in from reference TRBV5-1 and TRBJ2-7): KAGVTQTPRYLIKTRGQQVTLSCSPISGHRSVSWYQQTPGQGLQFLFEYFSETQRNKGNFPGRFSGRQFSNSRSEMNVSTLELGDSALYLCASSLLGEGEQYFGPGTRLTVT.

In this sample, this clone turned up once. The CDR3 DNA reads TGTGCCATTCAGCTGGATCCTCCCCAGGGCTATGGCTACACCTTC. As protein: CAIQLDPPQGYGYTF. The chain combines TRBV10-3 with TRBJ1-2, with a tentative D call TRBD1 (5 bases). The V gene lost 9 bases and the J gene lost 4 bases, with 21 bases spanning the gap. Germline assignment: CDR1 ENHRY and CDR2 SYGVKD. The CDR3 consists of 15 residues.

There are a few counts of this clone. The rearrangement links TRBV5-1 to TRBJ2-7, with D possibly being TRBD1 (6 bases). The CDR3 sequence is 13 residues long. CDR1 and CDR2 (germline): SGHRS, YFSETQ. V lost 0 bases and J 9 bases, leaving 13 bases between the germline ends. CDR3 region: CASSLEQGIGQYF. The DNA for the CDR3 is TGCGCCAGCAGCTTGGAACAGGGAATTGGGCAGTACTTC.

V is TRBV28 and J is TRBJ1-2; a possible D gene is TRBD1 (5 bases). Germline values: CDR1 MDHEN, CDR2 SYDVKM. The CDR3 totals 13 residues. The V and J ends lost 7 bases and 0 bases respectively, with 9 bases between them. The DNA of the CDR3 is TGTGCCAGCACCACGGGGGCTAACTATGGCTACACCTTC. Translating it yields CASTTGANYGYTF.

The CDR3 protein is CASSTTSGGVSYEQYF. For the CDR3, the DNA is TGTGCCAGCTCAACGACTAGCGGGGGGGTCTCCTACGAGCAGTACTTC. V gene TRBV18 combines with J gene TRBJ2-7; TRBD2 matches at 14 bases. CDR1 and CDR2 (germline): KGHSH, LQKENI. V gave up 5 bases and J gave up 0 bases; unmatched junction bases: 3. This CDR3 is built from 16 residues.

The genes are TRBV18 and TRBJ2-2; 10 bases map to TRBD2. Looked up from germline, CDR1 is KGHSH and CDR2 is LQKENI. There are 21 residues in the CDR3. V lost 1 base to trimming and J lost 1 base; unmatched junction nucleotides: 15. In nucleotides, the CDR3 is TGTGCCAGCTCACCACTGTTTAGACTTAATAGCGGGAGGAAGAACACCGGGGAGCTGTTTTTT. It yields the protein CASSPLFRLNSGRKNTGELFF. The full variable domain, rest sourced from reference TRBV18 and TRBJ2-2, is NAGVMQNPRHLVRRRGQEARLRCSPMKGHSHVYWYRQLPEEGLKFMVYLQKENIIDESGMPKERFSAEFPKEGPSILRIQQVVRGDSAAYFCASSPLFRLNSGRKNTGELFFGEGSRLTVL.

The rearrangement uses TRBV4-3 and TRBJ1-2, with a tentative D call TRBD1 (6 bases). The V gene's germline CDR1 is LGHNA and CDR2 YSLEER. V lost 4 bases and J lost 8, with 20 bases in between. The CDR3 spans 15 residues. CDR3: CASSPQPETGHGYTF. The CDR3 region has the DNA TGCGCCAGCAGCCCCCAACCGGAAACAGGGCACGGCTACACCTTC.

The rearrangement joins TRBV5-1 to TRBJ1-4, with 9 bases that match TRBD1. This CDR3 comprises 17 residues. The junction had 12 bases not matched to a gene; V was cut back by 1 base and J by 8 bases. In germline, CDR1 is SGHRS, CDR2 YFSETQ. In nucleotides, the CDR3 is TGCGCCAGCAGCTTGACAGGGGGCGAGATTCGGGTCGAAAAACTGTTTTTT. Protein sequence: CASSLTGGEIRVEKLFF.

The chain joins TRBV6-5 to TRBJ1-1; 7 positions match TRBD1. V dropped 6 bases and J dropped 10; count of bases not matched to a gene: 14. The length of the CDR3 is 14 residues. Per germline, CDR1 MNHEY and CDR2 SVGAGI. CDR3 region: CASSESNRGWRAFF. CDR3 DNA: TGTGCCAGCAGCGAGTCGAACAGGGGCTGGCGAGCTTTCTTT.

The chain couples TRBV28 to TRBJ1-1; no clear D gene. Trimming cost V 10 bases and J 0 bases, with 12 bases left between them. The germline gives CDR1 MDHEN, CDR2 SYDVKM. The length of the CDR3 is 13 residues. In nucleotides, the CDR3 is TGTGCCACCCGGTCGGCGGTGAACACTGAAGCTTTCTTT. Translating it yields CATRSAVNTEAFF.

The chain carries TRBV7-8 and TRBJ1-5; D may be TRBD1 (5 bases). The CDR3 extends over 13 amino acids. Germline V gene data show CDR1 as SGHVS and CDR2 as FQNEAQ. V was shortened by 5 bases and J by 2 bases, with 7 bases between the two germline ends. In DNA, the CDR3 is TGTGCCAGCAGCGGGGGGGGCAATCAGCCCCAGCATTTT. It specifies CASSGGGNQPQHF.

DNA for the CDR3: TGCGCCAGCAGCTTGGGCTCAGGCTACGAGCAGTACTTC. Translation: CASSLGSGYEQYF. The chain joins TRBV5-1 to TRBJ2-7, with unresolved D. This CDR3 has 13 residues. Trimming took 0 bases from V and 3 from J, leaving 7 bases between them. The germline V gene encodes CDR1 SGHRS and CDR2 YFSETQ. Using reference TRBV5-1 and TRBJ2-7 for the parts outside the CDR3, the full variable domain is KAGVTQTPRYLIKTRGQQVTLSCSPISGHRSVSWYQQTPGQGLQFLFEYFSETQRNKGNFPGRFSGRQFSNSRSEMNVSTLELGDSALYLCASSLGSGYEQYFGPGTRLTVT.

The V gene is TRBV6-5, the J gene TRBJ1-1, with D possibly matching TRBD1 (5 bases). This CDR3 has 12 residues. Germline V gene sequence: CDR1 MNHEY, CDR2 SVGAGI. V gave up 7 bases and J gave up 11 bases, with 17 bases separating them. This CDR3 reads CASTTPGGKAFF. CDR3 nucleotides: TGTGCCAGCACCACCCCGGGGGGGAAGGCTTTCTTT.

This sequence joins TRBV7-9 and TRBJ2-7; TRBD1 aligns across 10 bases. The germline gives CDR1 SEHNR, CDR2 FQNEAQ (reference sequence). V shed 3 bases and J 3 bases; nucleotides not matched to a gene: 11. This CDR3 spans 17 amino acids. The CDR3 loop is CASSFIGGQGMDYEQYF. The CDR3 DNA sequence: TGTGCCAGCAGCTTCATTGGGGGACAGGGGATGGACTACGAGCAGTACTTC.

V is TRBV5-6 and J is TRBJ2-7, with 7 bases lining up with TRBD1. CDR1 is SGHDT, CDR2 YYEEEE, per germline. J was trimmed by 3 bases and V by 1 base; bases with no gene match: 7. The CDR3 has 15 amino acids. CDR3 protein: CASSLYRGIVYEQYF. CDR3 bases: TGTGCCAGCAGCTTGTACAGGGGCATAGTCTACGAGCAGTACTTC.

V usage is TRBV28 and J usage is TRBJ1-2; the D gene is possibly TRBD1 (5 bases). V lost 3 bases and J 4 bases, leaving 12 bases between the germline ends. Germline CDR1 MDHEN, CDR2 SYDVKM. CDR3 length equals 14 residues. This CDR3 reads CASSFQGVGYGYTF. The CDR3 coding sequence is TGTGCCAGCAGTTTTCAAGGGGTGGGCTATGGCTACACCTTC.